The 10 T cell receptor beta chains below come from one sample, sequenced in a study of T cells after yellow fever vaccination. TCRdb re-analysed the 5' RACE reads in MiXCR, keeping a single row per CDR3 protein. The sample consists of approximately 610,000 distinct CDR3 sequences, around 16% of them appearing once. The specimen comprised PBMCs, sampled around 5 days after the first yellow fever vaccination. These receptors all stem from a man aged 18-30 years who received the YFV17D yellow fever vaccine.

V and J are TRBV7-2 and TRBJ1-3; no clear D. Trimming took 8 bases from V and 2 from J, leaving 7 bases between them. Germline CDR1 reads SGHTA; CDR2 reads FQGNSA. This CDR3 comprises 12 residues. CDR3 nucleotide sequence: TGTGCCAGCGGCCGAGCTGGAAACACCATATATTTT. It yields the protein CASGRAGNTIYF.

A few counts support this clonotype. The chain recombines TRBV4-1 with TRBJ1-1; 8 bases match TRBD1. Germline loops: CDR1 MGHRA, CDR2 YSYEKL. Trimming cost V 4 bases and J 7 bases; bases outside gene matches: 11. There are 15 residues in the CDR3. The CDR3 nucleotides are TGCGCCAGCAGCCCAGGACGGACAGGGAGGGATGAAGCTTTCTTT. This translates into CASSPGRTGRDEAFF.

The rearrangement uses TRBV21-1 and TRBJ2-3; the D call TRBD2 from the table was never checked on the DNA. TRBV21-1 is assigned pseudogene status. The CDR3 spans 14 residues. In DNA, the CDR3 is TGTGCCAGCAGCCTGGGGAGGTCCGGAGATACGCAGTATTTT. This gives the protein CASSLGRSGDTQYF.

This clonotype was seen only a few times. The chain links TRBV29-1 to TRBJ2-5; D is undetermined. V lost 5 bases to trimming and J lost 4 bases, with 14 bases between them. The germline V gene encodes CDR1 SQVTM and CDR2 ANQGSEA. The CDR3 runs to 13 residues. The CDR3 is CSVQSRVGETQYF. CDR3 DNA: TGCAGCGTTCAGTCCCGGGTTGGAGAGACCCAGTACTTC. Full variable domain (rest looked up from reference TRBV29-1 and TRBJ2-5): SAVISQKPSRDICQRGTSLTIQCQVDSQVTMMFWYRQQPGQSLTLIATANQGSEATYESGFVIDKFPISRPNLTFSTLTVSNMSPEDSSIYLCSVQSRVGETQYFGPGTRLLVL.

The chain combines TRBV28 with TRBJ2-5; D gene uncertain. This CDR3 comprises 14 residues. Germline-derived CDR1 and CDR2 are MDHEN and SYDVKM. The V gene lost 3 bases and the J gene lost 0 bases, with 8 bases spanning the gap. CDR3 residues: CASSLKLYQETQYF. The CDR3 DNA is TGTGCCAGCAGTTTGAAGTTGTACCAAGAGACCCAGTACTTC.

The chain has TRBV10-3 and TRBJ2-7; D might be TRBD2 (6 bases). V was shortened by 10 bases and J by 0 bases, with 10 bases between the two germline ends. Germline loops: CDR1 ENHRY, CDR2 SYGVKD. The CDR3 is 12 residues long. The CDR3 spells CATSTSSYEQYV. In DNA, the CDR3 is TGTGCCACCTCGACTAGCTCCTACGAGCAGTACGTC.

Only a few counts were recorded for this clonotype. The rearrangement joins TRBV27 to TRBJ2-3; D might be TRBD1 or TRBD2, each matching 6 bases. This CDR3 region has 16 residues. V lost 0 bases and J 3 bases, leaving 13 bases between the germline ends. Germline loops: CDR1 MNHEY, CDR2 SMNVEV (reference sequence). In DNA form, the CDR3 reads TGTGCCAGCAGTTTATCACGAGGGGGGACGACAGATACGCAGTATTTT. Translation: CASSLSRGGTTDTQYF.

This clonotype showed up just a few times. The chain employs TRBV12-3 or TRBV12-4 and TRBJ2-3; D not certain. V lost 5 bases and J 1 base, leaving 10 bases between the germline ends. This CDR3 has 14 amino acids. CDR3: CASSRRSRTDTQYF. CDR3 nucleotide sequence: TGTGCCAGCAGTCGCAGGTCCCGCACAGATACGCAGTATTTT.

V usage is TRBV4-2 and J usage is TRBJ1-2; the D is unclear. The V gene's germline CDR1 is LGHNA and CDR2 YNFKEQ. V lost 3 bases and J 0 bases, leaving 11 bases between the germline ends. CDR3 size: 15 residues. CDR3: CASSHATVSNYGYTF. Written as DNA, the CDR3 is TGTGCCAGCAGCCATGCGACCGTTTCTAACTATGGCTACACCTTC.

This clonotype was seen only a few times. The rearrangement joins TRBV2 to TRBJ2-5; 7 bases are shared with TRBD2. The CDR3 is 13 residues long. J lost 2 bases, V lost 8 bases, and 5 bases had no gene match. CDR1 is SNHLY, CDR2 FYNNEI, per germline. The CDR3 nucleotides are TGTGCCAGCCTTAGGGAGGGTCAAGAGACCCAGTACTTC. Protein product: CASLREGQETQYF.